These T cell receptor beta chains were read from a single sample in a study of prognosis after radiotherapy for stage I lung cancer. TCRdb independently ran MiXCR on the multiplex PCR reads; one entry per CDR3 protein. The profile shows roughly 30,000 distinct CDR3 sequences, approximately 38% of them singletons. Sequenced material: PBMCs, taken before or after stereotactic body radiation therapy (not recorded which). These TCRs come from a donor aged 50 or older with non-small cell lung cancer. The CDR3 runs from the conserved cysteine through the conserved F or W. D genes are given only for firm matches. Expanded clones get a size class; other rows say once, few or many, or leave the size out.

V	size	J	D	length	CDR3	DNA
TRBV6-2/TRBV6-3	NA	TRBJ2-7	NA	12	CASRTGLLEQYF	TGTGCCAGCAGAACAGGGTTGCTCGAGCAGTACTTC
TRBV11-1	NA	TRBJ2-1	NA	17	CASSNRGGRGPLGEQFF	TGTGCCAGCAGCAACCGAGGGGGGAGGGGGCCCTTAGGAGAGCAGTTCTTC
TRBV30	NA	TRBJ2-7	NA	13	CAWSRAGPYEQYF	TGTGCCTGGTCGCGGGCCGGTCCCTACGAGCAGTACTTC
TRBV6-2/TRBV6-3	many	TRBJ2-2	NA	16	CASSYRRGSAGGELFF	TGTGCCAGCAGTTACAGGCGGGGTAGCGCCGGTGGGGAGCTGTTTTTT
TRBV7-2	many	TRBJ2-7	NA	14	CASSDRYGSYEQYF	TGTGCCAGCAGCGATCGTTATGGGTCCTACGAGCAGTACTTC
TRBV5-4	many	TRBJ2-7	NA	14	CASSWGRVRDEQYF	TGTGCCAGCAGCTGGGGGCGGGTCCGGGACGAGCAGTACTTC
TRBV18	NA	TRBJ2-2	TRBD1	15	CASSPLPGGTGELFF	TGTGCCAGCTCACCACTCCCAGGGGGCACCGGGGAGCTGTTTTTT
TRBV11-1	NA	TRBJ2-7	NA	13	CASRETGLYEQYF	TGTGCCAGCAGAGAGACAGGTCTCTACGAGCAGTACTTC
TRBV7-2	many	TRBJ1-4	NA	12	CASSLGNEKLFF	TGTGCCAGCAGCTTAGGAAATGAAAAACTGTTTTTT
TRBV2	many	TRBJ2-1	NA	13	CASSAGWYNEQFF	TGTGCCAGCAGTGCGGGATGGTACAATGAGCAGTTCTTC
TRBV20-1	many	TRBJ2-3	TRBD2	14	CSAPPSGNTDTQYF	TGCAGTGCTCCACCTAGCGGGAACACAGATACGCAGTATTTT
TRBV20-1	many	TRBJ1-4	NA	13	CSANLQGGEKLFF	TGCAGTGCAAATCTACAGGGAGGTGAAAAACTGTTTTTT
TRBV6-4	NA	TRBJ2-5	TRBD2	15	CASSDQRGRQETQYF	TGTGCCAGCAGTGACCAGCGGGGCCGCCAAGAGACCCAGTACTTC
TRBV19	many	TRBJ1-1	NA	14	CASRTTDMNTEAFF	TGTGCCAGTAGGACGACAGATATGAACACTGAAGCTTTCTTT
TRBV27	many	TRBJ1-5	NA	15	CASKMGGNSNQPQHF	TGTGCCAGCAAAATGGGAGGTAATAGCAATCAGCCCCAGCATTTT
TRBV2	NA	TRBJ1-2	NA	13	CASKEGTNYGYTF	TGTGCCAGCAAGGAGGGGACTAACTATGGCTACACCTTC
TRBV7-9	many	TRBJ2-5	NA	15	CASSLVVAGQETQYF	TGTGCCAGCAGCTTAGTAGTGGCAGGCCAAGAGACCCAGTACTTC
TRBV19	many	TRBJ2-1	TRBD2	15	CASSTGTSFVNEQFF	TGTGCCAGTAGTACCGGGACTAGCTTCGTCAATGAGCAGTTCTTC
TRBV7-2	NA	TRBJ2-7	NA	15	CASSLGWGVAYEQYF	TGTGCCAGCAGCTTAGGCTGGGGGGTCGCTTACGAGCAGTACTTC
TRBV5-1	NA	TRBJ1-2	TRBD1	14	CASSAGTANYGYTF	TGCGCCAGCAGCGCTGGGACAGCTAACTATGGCTACACCTTC
TRBV20-1	many	TRBJ2-3	NA	14	CSAPPTRYTDTQYF	TGCAGTGCCCCCCCGACCCGATACACAGATACGCAGTATTTT
TRBV27	NA	TRBJ2-1	NA	13	CASGDISYNEQFF	TGTGCCAGCGGTGACATCTCCTACAATGAGCAGTTCTTC
TRBV7-3	NA	TRBJ1-3	NA	13	CASSSGTGNTIYF	TGTGCCAGCAGCTCCGGGACAGGAAACACCATATATTTT
TRBV10-3	many	TRBJ2-5	TRBD2	17	CAISPFGLADHQETQYF	TGTGCCATCAGTCCGTTCGGACTAGCGGATCACCAAGAGACCCAGTACTTC
TRBV20-1	NA	TRBJ2-3	NA	14	CSAHWDDLTDTQYF	TGCAGTGCCCACTGGGATGATCTCACAGATACGCAGTATTTT
TRBV12-3/TRBV12-4	many	TRBJ2-3	NA	13	CASRGVAVDTQYF	TGTGCCAGCCGGGGAGTAGCAGTCGATACGCAGTATTTT
TRBV2	many	TRBJ2-7	NA	12	CASSPGLYEQYF	TGTGCCAGCAGTCCGGGTCTCTACGAGCAGTACTTC
TRBV5-1	many	TRBJ2-1	NA	17	CASSLGGPPLRDNEQFF	TGCGCCAGCAGCTTGGGGGGACCACCCTTAAGGGACAATGAGCAGTTCTTC
TRBV20-1	NA	TRBJ1-6	NA	16	CSAIVEGAGFGSPLHF	TGCAGTGCAATAGTCGAGGGCGCAGGTTTTGGTTCACCCCTCCACTTT